The 19 T cell receptor beta chains below were found in one sample sequenced in a study of tumor and adjacent non-tumor tissue in lung cancer. The library came from three nested PCR rounds adapted from ARM-PCR protocols. TCRdb called the multiplex PCR reads again in MiXCR, with one record for every CDR3 protein. Counted here are 70,000 or so distinct CDR3 sequences, about three fifths occurring once; the ten biggest clones make up 20% to 25%. The template was RNA from unsorted bulk tissue. Sequencing was performed on lung tumor tissue. The receptor set was obtained from a man aged 50 to 59 with non-small cell lung cancer.

On this clonotype itself: A clone one base away is much larger, so this may be a read error. The rearrangement uses TRBV6-1 and TRBJ2-7, with D perhaps matching TRBD1 (5 bases). CDR3 size: 12 residues. V lost 3 bases, J lost 3 bases, and 6 bases lay in between. Germline assignment: CDR1 MNHNS and CDR2 SASEGT. The CDR3 bases are TGTGCCAGCAGTGATCAGGGCTACGAGCAGTACTTC. It encodes CASSDQGYEQYF.

The genes are TRBV20-1 and TRBJ2-7, with a weak D call TRBD2 (5 bases). Per germline, CDR1 DFQATT and CDR2 SNEGSKA (reference sequence). CDR3 length equals 13 residues. V was pared by 1 base and J by 6 bases, with 13 bases between. The CDR3 protein is CSARAAEIGEQYF. For the CDR3, the DNA is TGCAGTGCTAGAGCAGCGGAGATAGGCGAGCAGTACTTC.

With regard to this clonotype: This may be a read error, as it is one base from a much larger clone. The rearrangement uses TRBV10-3 and TRBJ1-2; D is perhaps TRBD1 (6 bases). V shed 6 bases and J shed 9 bases, with 17 bases lying between them. Germline CDR1 is ENHRY and CDR2 is SYGVKD. The CDR3 contains 13 residues. CDR3 in DNA: TGTGCCATCAGCACAGGGACCGCTGGTAGCTACACCTTC. Protein product: CAISTGTAGSYTF.

Note on this clonotype: A junction end diverges from the germline sequence, so it may reflect a read error. The CDR3 region is CANSQHLRGGTGNTGELFF. CDR3 sequence (DNA): TGTGCCAACAGTCAACACCTGAGAGGAGGGACAGGGAACACCGGGGAGCTGTTTTTT. The chain carries TRBV6-5 and TRBJ2-2; 8 bases align to TRBD1. The CDR3 length is 19 residues. Germline CDR1 and CDR2: MNHEY and SVGAGI.

About this clonotype: Lacking the conserved final phenylalanine or tryptophan, this CDR3 likely reflects a read error. The chain is built from TRBV30 and TRBJ1-3, with 7 bases identical to TRBD1. The CDR3 extends over 15 amino acids. The germline gives CDR1 GTSNPN, CDR2 SVGIG (reference sequence). CDR3 loop: CAWSGRQGQGNTIYS. The CDR3 DNA reads TGTGCTTGGAGTGGCCGACAGGGACAAGGAAACACCATATATTCT.

About this clonotype itself: Lacking the conserved final phenylalanine or tryptophan, this CDR3 likely reflects a read error. The CDR3 bases are TGTGCCGTCAGTCCTGGGACTACAGTAACGGGAGAGCAGTACATC. This encodes CAVSPGTTVTGEQYI. This rearrangement joins TRBV6-5 to TRBJ2-7; 7 positions match TRBD2. V lost 11 bases, J lost 7 bases, and 20 bases stayed unmatched. Germline values: CDR1 MNHEY, CDR2 SVGAGI. The CDR3 covers 15 residues.

Concerning this clonotype itself: A much larger clone lies a single base off, so this may be a read error. The genes are TRBV2 and TRBJ1-5, with 10 bases matching TRBD1. The length of the CDR3 is 15 residues. Germline-derived CDR1 and CDR2 are SNHLY and FYNNEI. This CDR3 is CAGSVRTGGLQPQHF. CDR3 DNA: TGTGCCGGCAGTGTCCGGACAGGGGGTTTGCAACCCCAGCATTTT.

Concerning this clonotype itself: Germline and junction disagree at one end, which may indicate a read error. For the CDR3, the DNA is TGTGCCAGTAGCTGGGGGGGCGGAGCCACTAGCACATATACGCAGTATTTT. Its protein product is CASSWGGGATSTYTQYF. This rearrangement joins TRBV5-4 to TRBJ2-3; D might be TRBD2 (7 bases). The CDR3 totals 17 residues. Per the germline V gene, CDR1 is SGHNT and CDR2 is YYREEE (reference sequence).

On this clonotype: A read error may produce the germline difference seen at one junction end. The CDR3 reads CASSENRGVTYEKLFF. DNA of the CDR3: TGTGCCAGCAGCGAGAACAGGGGAGTAACTTATGAAAAACTGTTTTTC. The V gene is TRBV5-4, the J gene TRBJ1-4, with 7 positions matching TRBD1. The CDR3 totals 16 residues. Germline assignment: CDR1 SGHNT and CDR2 YYREEE (reference sequence).

This clonotype was detected a few times. An end of the junction does not agree with germline; a read error may underlie this. The chain uses TRBV29-1 and TRBJ2-1, with 9 bases matching TRBD2. The CDR3 sequence is 16 residues long. Germline V CDR1 and CDR2: SQVTM, ANQGSEA. CDR3 sequence: CSVKGGLAGHRNEQFF. The DNA of the CDR3 is TGCAGCGTTAAGGGCGGGCTAGCGGGGCACCGCAATGAACAGTTCTTC.

A remark on this clonotype: This could be a read error, since a much larger clone is one nucleotide away. The chain employs TRBV10-3 and TRBJ2-5; tentatively, D is TRBD2 (6 bases). CDR1 is ENHRY, CDR2 SYGVKD, per germline. CDR3 length equals 15 residues. The CDR3 spells CAISEPTRPEGTHYF. DNA for the CDR3: TGTGCCATCAGTGAACCGACTAGGCCCGAAGGGACCCATTACTTC.

J is TRBJ2-3 and V is TRBV11-2, with D perhaps being TRBD1 or TRBD2 (5 bases each). The CDR3 is made up of 16 amino acids. Trimming cost V 4 bases and J 2 bases, with 16 bases left between them. Germline CDR1 reads SGHAT; CDR2 reads FQNNGV. CDR3 coding DNA: TGTGCCAGCAGCTCATGGGGGTTATCTAACACAGATACGCAGTATTTT. Its protein is CASSSWGLSNTDTQYF.

Concerning this clonotype: Mismatch with germline at one junction end may stem from a read error. The V gene is TRBV4-2, the J gene TRBJ1-2; D possibly corresponds to TRBD1 (6 bases). Germline CDR1 LGHNA, CDR2 YNFKEQ. This CDR3 is 12 amino acids long. The CDR3 loop is CASNREGVGYTF. CDR3 coding DNA: TGTGCAAGCAACCGAGAGGGGGTTGGCTACACCTTC.

Turning to this clonotype: One end of the junction is discordant with germline, which a read error may explain. The chain carries TRBV11-3 and TRBJ2-3; D possibly uses TRBD1 or TRBD2 (6 bases each). In germline, CDR1 is SGHNT, CDR2 YENEEA. This CDR3 has 16 residues. CDR3 in DNA: TGTGCCAGCAGCCCAGGGGCTAGCGCGTTTGCAGATACGCAGAATTTT. Residues: CASSPGASAFADTQNF.

The V gene is TRBV5-1, the J gene TRBJ2-3; D not certain. This CDR3 contains 14 residues. The V gene lost 1 base and the J gene lost 7 bases, with 13 bases spanning the gap. Germline V lookup: CDR1 SGHRS, CDR2 YFSETQ. DNA for the CDR3: TGCGCCAGCAGCTTGCAGGACCTTAAGAATACGCAGTATTTT. Translated: CASSLQDLKNTQYF.

As regards this clonotype: This may be a read error, as it is one base from a much larger clone. The V gene is TRBV6-6, the J gene TRBJ1-5, with D possibly matching TRBD1 (6 bases). CDR3 length equals 16 residues. Germline lookup yields CDR1 MNHNY and CDR2 SVGAGI (reference sequence). CDR3: CDSSYSPGERDQPQHF. CDR3 sequence (DNA): TGTGACAGCAGTTACTCGCCAGGGGAAAGGGATCAGCCCCAGCATTTT.

In this sample, this clonotype turned up once. The chain is built from TRBV29-1 and TRBJ2-1; D remains unclear. With 6 bases removed from V and 7 bases from J, the gap between germline ends came to 22 bases. Per the germline V gene, CDR1 is SQVTM and CDR2 is ANQGSEA. The CDR3 sequence is 15 residues long. CDR3 DNA sequence: TGCAGCGTCGAACTTCTAGTGGGATTGCAGAATGAGCAGTTCTTC. It is translated as CSVELLVGLQNEQFF.

Of note for this clonotype: Because it lacks the conserved phenylalanine or tryptophan at the end, this CDR3 is likely a read error. It is unclear where the CDR3 begins or ends on the DNA, so no DNA is shown, and the CDR3 is as TCRdb lists it. The chain is built from TRBV11-2 and TRBJ2-5; the listed D gene, TRBD2, was not tested against the DNA. Germline V gives CDR1 SGHAT, CDR2 FQNNGV. The CDR3 spans 18 amino acids, including both terminal residues. CDR3 protein: CPSGLPGLAGGAYMTQYL.

The chain links TRBV30 to TRBJ1-2; 10 bases fit TRBD1. CDR3 length: 12 amino acids. From germline, CDR1 is GTSNPN and CDR2 SVGIG (reference sequence). Losses at the gene ends were 6 bases for V and 10 bases for J; bases not matched to a gene: 8. As DNA, the CDR3 is TGTGCCTGTACCCGGGACAGGGGTTACTACACCTTC. Its protein is CACTRDRGYYTF.